The rows below give T cell receptor beta chains drawn from one sample of a study of blood T cell repertoires in COVID-19. TCRdb's table, derived via immunoSEQ multiplex PCR, lists solely in-frame clones and lacks some. Here the sample spans around 150,000 clones, around 90% being singletons. Sequencing used peripheral blood. The receptor set was obtained from a human donor with COVID-19, enrolled during active disease. The donor label of this sample is uncertain. Both conserved end residues are part of each CDR3. The order of the fields is J gene, V gene, clone size, D gene, CDR3 protein, CDR3 DNA. D genes are given only for firm matches. Clone size, where shown, is once, few, many, or a class for clones that have expanded.

>TRBJ2-1|TRBV5-1|NA|NA
CASSPSLGGSYNEQFF
TGCGCCAGCAGCCCGTCGTTGGGGGGCTCCTACAATGAGCAGTTCTTC
>TRBJ2-5|TRBV2|NA|NA
CASSLTLSEETQYF
TGTGCCAGCAGTCTAACACTAAGTGAAGAGACCCAGTACTTC
>TRBJ2-7|TRBV5-1|NA|TRBD1
CASRQDRRFYEQYF
TGCGCCAGCAGACAGGACAGGCGGTTTTACGAGCAGTACTTC
>TRBJ2-2|TRBV18|NA|NA
CASSSQGANTGELFF
TGTGCCAGCTCATCCCAGGGTGCGAACACCGGGGAGCTGTTTTTT
>TRBJ1-2|TRBV24-1|NA|TRBD1
CATSDSGQDYGYTF
TGTGCCACCAGTGATTCGGGACAGGACTATGGCTACACCTTC
>TRBJ2-2|TRBV6-5|NA|TRBD1
CASRPQGADTGELFF
TGTGCCAGCAGGCCACAGGGGGCGGACACCGGGGAGCTGTTTTTT
>TRBJ2-7|TRBV19|NA|TRBD2
CASSINGGATEQYF
TGTGCCAGTAGTATTAACGGGGGGGCCACCGAGCAGTACTTC
>TRBJ1-5|TRBV19|NA|NA
CASSISRGNQPQHF
TGTGCCAGTAGTATCAGTCGGGGCAATCAGCCCCAGCATTTT
>TRBJ2-3|TRBV11-2|NA|TRBD2
CASSPGWLAGGINTDTQYF
TGTGCCAGCAGCCCAGGGTGGCTAGCGGGGGGGATCAACACAGATACGCAGTATTTT
>TRBJ2-1|TRBV5-1|NA|TRBD2
CASSRLAGGSYNEQFF
TGCGCCAGCAGCAGACTAGCGGGAGGCTCCTACAATGAGCAGTTCTTC
>TRBJ1-4|TRBV5-1|NA|TRBD1
CASSGGTVATNEKLFF
TGCGCCAGCAGCGGGGGGACAGTGGCAACTAATGAAAAACTGTTTTTT
>TRBJ2-7|TRBV5-6|NA|TRBD1
CASSLDRGLGEQYF
TGTGCCAGCAGCCTGGACAGGGGGCTTGGGGAGCAGTACTTC
>TRBJ2-1|TRBV4-2|NA|TRBD2
CASSLGGGANEQFF
TGTGCCAGCAGCCTCGGCGGGGGGGCGAATGAGCAGTTCTTC
>TRBJ2-2|TRBV5-1|few|NA
CASSFQGPTATGELFF
TGCGCCAGCAGCTTTCAGGGGCCAACAGCTACCGGGGAGCTGTTTTTT
>TRBJ2-1|TRBV9|NA|TRBD2
CASSARTSGREGPYNEQFF
TGTGCCAGCAGCGCCCGGACTAGCGGGAGGGAGGGGCCCTACAATGAGCAGTTCTTC
>TRBJ2-7|TRBV30|NA|TRBD2
CAWSGGIHYEQYF
TGTGCCTGGAGCGGGGGGATTCACTACGAGCAGTACTTC
>TRBJ1-2|TRBV3-1/TRBV3-2|NA|TRBD1
CASSLILGQGEGYTF
TGTGCCAGCAGCCTAATCTTAGGACAGGGTGAAGGCTACACCTTC
>TRBJ1-1|TRBV6-6|once|TRBD1
CASSYPGQLNTEAFF
TGTGCCAGCAGTTACCCGGGACAGCTGAACACTGAAGCTTTCTTT
>TRBJ2-7|TRBV6-5|NA|TRBD2
CASRLAGHYEQYF
TGTGCCAGCAGACTAGCGGGACACTACGAGCAGTACTTC
>TRBJ2-1|TRBV5-6|NA|TRBD2
CASSDRGLAGVREQFF
TGTGCCAGCAGCGACCGGGGACTAGCGGGAGTCCGAGAGCAGTTCTTC
>TRBJ2-7|TRBV5-5|NA|TRBD2
CASSLDGGGSYEQYF
TGTGCCAGCAGCTTGGACGGGGGGGGCTCCTACGAGCAGTACTTC
>TRBJ1-6|TRBV4-2|NA|NA
CASSLIGRQDTSPLHF
TGTGCCAGCAGCCTCATAGGGCGACAGGACACCTCACCCCTCCACTTT
>TRBJ2-3|TRBV10-3|NA|NA
CAISGGQDTQYF
TGTGCCATCAGTGGGGGGCAGGATACGCAGTATTTT
>TRBJ1-2|TRBV19|once|TRBD1
CASSRSIGTGATYGYTF
TGTGCCAGTAGTCGGTCTATAGGGACAGGGGCAACCTATGGCTACACCTTC
>TRBJ2-1|TRBV5-1|NA|TRBD2
CASSLSRGGSYNEQFF
TGCGCCAGCAGCTTGTCGCGGGGGGGCTCCTACAATGAGCAGTTCTTC
>TRBJ1-2|TRBV4-2|NA|NA
CASSQERAAGPGSNYGYTF
TGTGCCAGCAGCCAAGAGAGGGCGGCTGGTCCAGGCTCAAACTATGGCTACACCTTC
>TRBJ1-1|TRBV6-5|few|NA
CASSYYDRINTEAFF
TGTGCCAGCAGTTACTACGACAGGATCAACACTGAAGCTTTCTTT
>TRBJ1-3|TRBV5-5|NA|NA
CASSPGPGGNTIYF
TGTGCCAGCAGCCCCGGCCCGGGAGGAAACACCATATATTTT
>TRBJ2-2|TRBV7-6|NA|NA
CASSLAAAHGELFF
TGTGCCAGCAGCTTAGCCGCGGCCCACGGGGAGCTGTTTTTT
>TRBJ2-7|TRBV3-1/TRBV3-2|NA|TRBD2
CASSHEGGAEQCF
TGTGCCAGCAGCCATGAGGGAGGGGCCGAGCAGTGCTTC
>TRBJ1-2|TRBV28|once|TRBD1
CASSSDRVGYGYTF
TGTGCCAGCAGCTCCGACAGGGTAGGGTATGGCTACACCTTC
>TRBJ2-3|TRBV5-4|NA|NA
CASSFSLTQYF
TGTGCCAGCAGCTTCTCTCTAACGCAGTATTTT
>TRBJ2-7|TRBV7-2|NA|NA
CASSWGTFDSSYEQYF
TGTGCCAGCAGCTGGGGGACTTTTGATTCCTCCTACGAGCAGTACTTC
>TRBJ2-3|TRBV19|once|TRBD1
CASKGMTGGLTDTQYF
TGTGCCAGTAAGGGGATGACAGGGGGACTCACAGATACGCAGTATTTT
>TRBJ2-7|TRBV7-8|NA|TRBD1
CASSWTGTLGYEQYF
TGTGCCAGCAGCTGGACAGGGACTTTGGGTTACGAGCAGTACTTC
>TRBJ2-3|TRBV25-1|NA|NA
CASSAPVTDTQYF
TGTGCCAGCAGTGCCCCCGTCACAGATACGCAGTATTTT
>TRBJ2-5|TRBV19|NA|NA
CATEDRTRETQYF
TGTGCCACCGAGGATAGGACTCGTGAGACCCAGTACTTC
>TRBJ1-2|TRBV6-5|NA|TRBD1
CASSWSRGLGYTF
TGTGCCAGCAGTTGGAGTAGGGGGCTCGGCTACACCTTC
>TRBJ2-7|TRBV3-1/TRBV3-2|once|TRBD2
CASSQLSGGISYEQYF
TGTGCCAGCAGCCAGCTTAGCGGGGGGATCTCCTACGAGCAGTACTTC
>TRBJ1-5|TRBV6-5|once|NA
CASTMARWGNQPQHF
TGTGCCAGTACTATGGCCCGGTGGGGCAATCAGCCCCAGCATTTT
>TRBJ2-7|TRBV18|NA|TRBD1
CASSPRDSSYEQYF
TGTGCCAGCTCACCTAGGGACAGTTCCTACGAGCAGTACTTC
>TRBJ1-2|TRBV5-1|NA|NA
CASSFSREGDYGYTF
TGCGCCAGCAGCTTTTCTCGGGAAGGAGACTATGGCTACACCTTC
>TRBJ2-3|TRBV6-1|NA|NA
CASSDPGASTDTQYF
TGTGCCAGCAGTGACCCGGGAGCCAGCACAGATACGCAGTATTTT
>TRBJ2-2|TRBV2|NA|TRBD1
CASSAQGMRNTGELFF
TGTGCCAGCAGTGCACAGGGGATGAGGAACACCGGGGAGCTGTTTTTT
>TRBJ2-3|TRBV9|NA|TRBD2
CASSVTPGGDTQYF
TGTGCCAGCAGCGTGACTCCGGGGGGAGATACGCAGTATTTT
>TRBJ2-2|TRBV3-1/TRBV3-2|NA|TRBD1
CASSLLTGAPGELFF
TGTGCCAGCAGCCTTCTGACAGGGGCCCCCGGGGAGCTGTTTTTT